A selection of T cell receptor beta chains follows, all from one sample in a study of T cells in narcolepsy. Some clones are missing from TCRdb's copy, which holds only in-frame ones; the method was immunoSEQ multiplex PCR. The table has over 25,000 clones, about nine tenths seen once. Sequencing was done on a sample of CD45RA- memory CD4+ T cells from PBMCs. The receptors originated from a human donor with narcolepsy. The CDR3 runs from the conserved cysteine through the conserved F or W. The D gene is left open where the match is weak. Clone size is not always given. Where it is, it says once, few, many or a class for expanded clones.

D gene | clone size | J gene | V gene | CDR3 protein | CDR3 DNA
- | - | TRBJ2-7 | TRBV21-1 | CASSTRQGSYEQYF | TGTGCCAGCAGCACCAGACAGGGATCCTACGAGCAGTACTTC
TRBD1 | - | TRBJ1-2 | TRBV28 | CASTPAGGEYYGYTF | TGTGCCAGCACCCCCGCAGGGGGGGAGTACTATGGCTACACCTTC
TRBD1 | - | TRBJ2-5 | TRBV6-1 | CASETGWGQETQYF | TGTGCCAGCGAGACAGGGTGGGGGCAAGAGACCCAGTACTTC
TRBD1 | - | TRBJ1-1 | TRBV9 | CASSRHFRQGTEAFF | TGTGCCAGCAGCAGACACTTCCGACAGGGGACTGAAGCTTTCTTT
- | - | TRBJ1-1 | TRBV6-5 | CATQRGAGTEAFF | TGTGCCACCCAAAGGGGAGCAGGCACTGAAGCTTTCTTT
- | - | TRBJ2-1 | TRBV28 | CASSFGGTSSYNEQFF | TGTGCCAGCAGTTTTGGGGGTACCAGCTCCTACAATGAGCAGTTCTTC
TRBD2 | once | TRBJ2-5 | TRBV27 | CASSPRGLAGEETQYF | TGTGCCAGCAGTCCTAGGGGACTAGCGGGAGAAGAGACCCAGTACTTC
TRBD1 | once | TRBJ2-7 | TRBV7-9 | CASSLDRGPIYEQYF | TGTGCCAGCAGCTTAGACAGGGGCCCTATTTACGAGCAGTACTTC
- | - | TRBJ1-1 | TRBV29-1 | CSLQRSNTEAFF | TGCAGCCTCCAGCGGTCCAACACTGAAGCTTTCTTT
TRBD2 | - | TRBJ2-3 | TRBV5-6 | CASSLRTSATDTQYF | TGTGCCAGCAGCCTAAGGACTAGCGCCACAGATACGCAGTATTTT
TRBD2 | once | TRBJ2-7 | TRBV6-1 | CASSEGTSGLLYEQYF | TGTGCCAGCAGTGAGGGGACTAGCGGACTACTCTACGAGCAGTACTTC
- | - | TRBJ1-1 | TRBV19 | CASSHSGKGSTEAFF | TGTGCCAGTAGCCACTCAGGGAAGGGAAGCACTGAAGCTTTCTTT
- | - | TRBJ2-5 | TRBV6-4 | CASSAKWGETQYF | TGTGCCAGCAGTGCCAAGTGGGGGGAGACCCAGTACTTC
TRBD2 | - | TRBJ2-3 | TRBV10-3 | CAISESSSGGLGDTQYF | TGTGCCATCAGTGAGAGTAGTAGCGGGGGCCTCGGGGATACGCAGTATTTT
- | - | TRBJ2-5 | TRBV9 | CASSVQQGNQETQYF | TGTGCCAGCAGCGTACAGCAGGGAAACCAAGAGACCCAGTACTTC
TRBD1 | - | TRBJ2-2 | TRBV18 | CASSPRTGGFGELFF | TGTGCCAGCTCACCTCGGACAGGGGGCTTCGGGGAGCTGTTTTTT
- | - | TRBJ1-4 | TRBV4-3 | CASSQGAGNEKLFF | TGCGCCAGCAGCCAAGGGGCGGGTAATGAAAAACTGTTTTTT
- | - | TRBJ1-1 | TRBV7-2 | CASSSLGGGTEAFF | TGTGCCAGCAGCTCCCTCGGGGGGGGCACTGAAGCTTTCTTT
TRBD2 | - | TRBJ2-3 | TRBV4-3 | CASSQGSRGGSTDTQYF | TGCGCCAGCAGCCAAGGGTCTCGGGGGGGTAGCACAGATACGCAGTATTTT
TRBD2 | few | TRBJ2-5 | TRBV5-6 | CASSLAPGLGETQYF | TGTGCCAGCAGCTTGGCCCCGGGACTAGGAGAGACCCAGTACTTC
- | - | TRBJ1-5 | TRBV10-1 | CASSDARGGMLGQPQHF | TGCGCCAGCAGTGATGCCCGGGGGGGAATGCTGGGTCAGCCCCAGCATTTT
- | - | TRBJ2-2 | TRBV11-2 | CASSLNRGGGELFF | TGTGCCAGCAGCTTAAACAGGGGAGGCGGGGAGCTGTTTTTT
- | - | TRBJ2-1 | TRBV9 | CASSRDNEQFF | TGTGCCAGCAGCCGGGATAATGAGCAGTTCTTC